These 5 T cell receptor beta chains originate from one sample sequenced in a study of shared clonotypes between healthy human individuals. This table comes from immunoSEQ multiplex PCR, and its TCRdb copy is limited to in-frame clones, with some not included. The table has about 2.3 million clones, less than 95% seen once; the top ten hold around 0.35%. What was sequenced was naive CD4+ T cells from PBMCs. Subset denoted: CD45RA+ positively selected. The receptors here all came from a man younger than 35 in good health. Some clones in this sample may be carry-over from other donors' samples.

This clone was detected only once. This sample includes further DNA sequences coding for the same CDR3. This chain links TRBV6-5 with TRBJ2-7; 7 bases match TRBD1. From germline, CDR1 is MNHEY and CDR2 SVGAGI. This CDR3 region has 15 residues. Trimming took 0 bases from V and 0 from J; bases not matched to a gene: 2. CDR3 amino acids: CASSYSRDSSYEQYF. The CDR3 nucleotides are TGTGCCAGCAGTTACTCTAGGGACAGCTCCTACGAGCAGTACTTC.

The chain joins TRBV4-2 to TRBJ2-3; 12 positions match TRBD2. The V gene end was trimmed by 4 bases and the J gene end by 5 bases; junction bases not matched to a gene: 7. This CDR3 is built from 16 residues. Germline assignment: CDR1 LGHNA and CDR2 YNFKEQ. The CDR3 spells CASSPWTSGTVDTQYF. CDR3 in DNA: TGTGCCAGCAGCCCCTGGACTAGCGGGACCGTAGATACGCAGTATTTT.

The chain uses TRBV4-1 and TRBJ2-7; D call uncertain. V dropped 1 base and J dropped 6 bases, with 4 bases sitting between them. CDR3 length: 11 residues. Germline V gene data show CDR1 as MGHRA and CDR2 as YSYEKL. The CDR3 loop reads CASSQAREQYF. As DNA, the CDR3 is TGCGCCAGCAGCCAAGCACGCGAGCAGTACTTC.

This chain uses TRBV18 with TRBJ2-7; maybe TRBD1 (6 bases). CDR1 and CDR2 from the germline V gene are KGHSH and LQKENI. V lost 3 bases to trimming and J lost 2 bases, with 17 bases between them. This CDR3 is built from 16 residues. As DNA, the CDR3 is TGTGCCAGCTCACCTCAGCGGACAGATGCTCCCTACGAGCAGTACTTC. It is translated as CASSPQRTDAPYEQYF.

V and J are TRBV19 and TRBJ2-6; TRBD2 might be the D (6 bases). This CDR3 has 15 residues. V gave up 5 bases and J gave up 3 bases, with 11 bases separating them. Germline loops: CDR1 LNHDA, CDR2 SQIVND (reference sequence). For the CDR3, the DNA is TGTGCCAGTAGTCCGACTAGTGTTGGGGCCAACGTCCTGACTTTC. This codes for CASSPTSVGANVLTF.